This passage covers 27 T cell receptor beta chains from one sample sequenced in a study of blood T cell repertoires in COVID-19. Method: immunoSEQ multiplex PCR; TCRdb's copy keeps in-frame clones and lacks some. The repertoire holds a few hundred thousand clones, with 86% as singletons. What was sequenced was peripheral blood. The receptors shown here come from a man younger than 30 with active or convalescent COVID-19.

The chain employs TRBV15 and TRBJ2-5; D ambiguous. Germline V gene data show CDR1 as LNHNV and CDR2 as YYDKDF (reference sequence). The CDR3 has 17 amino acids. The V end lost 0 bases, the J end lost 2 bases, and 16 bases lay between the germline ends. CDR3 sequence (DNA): TGTGCCACCAGCAGAGATTACGCAGGCTACGGTCAAGAGACCCAGTACTTC. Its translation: CATSRDYAGYGQETQYF.

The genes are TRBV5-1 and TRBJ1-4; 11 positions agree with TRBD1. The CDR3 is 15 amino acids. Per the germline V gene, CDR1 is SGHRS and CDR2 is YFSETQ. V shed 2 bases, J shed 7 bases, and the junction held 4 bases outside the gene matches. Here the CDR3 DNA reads TGCGCCAGCAGCTTAATGGGACAGGGGGGTGAAAAACTGTTTTTT. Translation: CASSLMGQGGEKLFF.

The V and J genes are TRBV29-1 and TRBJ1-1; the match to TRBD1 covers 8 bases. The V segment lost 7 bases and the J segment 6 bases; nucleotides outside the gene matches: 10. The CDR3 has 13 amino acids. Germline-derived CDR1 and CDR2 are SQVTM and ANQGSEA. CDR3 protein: CSAGRRGLSEAFF. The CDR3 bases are TGCAGCGCTGGACGCAGGGGGCTGTCTGAAGCTTTCTTT.

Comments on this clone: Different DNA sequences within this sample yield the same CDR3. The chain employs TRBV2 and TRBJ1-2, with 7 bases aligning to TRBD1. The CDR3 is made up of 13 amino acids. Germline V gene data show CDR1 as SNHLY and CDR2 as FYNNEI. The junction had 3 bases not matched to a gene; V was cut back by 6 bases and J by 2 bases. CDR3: CASSVQGNYGYTF. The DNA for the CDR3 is TGTGCCAGCAGCGTACAGGGGAACTATGGCTACACCTTC.

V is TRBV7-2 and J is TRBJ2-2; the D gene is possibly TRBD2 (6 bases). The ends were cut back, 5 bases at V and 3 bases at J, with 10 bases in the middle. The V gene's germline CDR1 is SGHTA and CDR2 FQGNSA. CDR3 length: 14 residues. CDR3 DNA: TGTGCCAGCAGCGCCGGGACTTACACCGGGGAGCTGTTTTTT. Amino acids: CASSAGTYTGELFF.

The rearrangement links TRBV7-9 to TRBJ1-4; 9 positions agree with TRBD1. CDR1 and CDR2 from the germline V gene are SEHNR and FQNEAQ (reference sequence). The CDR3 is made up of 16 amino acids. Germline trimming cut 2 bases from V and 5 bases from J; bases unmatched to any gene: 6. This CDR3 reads CASSLSPGQGNEKLFF. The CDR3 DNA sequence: TGTGCCAGCAGCTTATCTCCGGGACAGGGAAATGAAAAACTGTTTTTT.

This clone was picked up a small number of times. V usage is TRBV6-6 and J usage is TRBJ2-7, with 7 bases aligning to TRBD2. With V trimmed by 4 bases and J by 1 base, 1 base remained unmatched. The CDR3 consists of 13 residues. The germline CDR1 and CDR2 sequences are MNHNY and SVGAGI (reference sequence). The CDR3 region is CASSSGGSYEQYF. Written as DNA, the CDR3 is TGTGCCAGCAGTTCCGGGGGGTCCTACGAGCAGTACTTC.

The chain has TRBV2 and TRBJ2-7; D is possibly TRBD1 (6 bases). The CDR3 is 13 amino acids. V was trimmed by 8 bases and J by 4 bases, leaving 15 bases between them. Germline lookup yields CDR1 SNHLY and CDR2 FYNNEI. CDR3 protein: CASVLITGYEQYF. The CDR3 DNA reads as TGTGCCAGCGTACTTATTACAGGGTACGAGCAGTACTTC. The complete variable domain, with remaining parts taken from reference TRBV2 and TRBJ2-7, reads EPEVTQTPSHQVTQMGQEVILRCVPISNHLYFYWYRQILGQKVEFLVSFYNNEISEKSEIFDDQFSVERPDGSNFTLKIRSTKLEDSAMYFCASVLITGYEQYFGPGTRLTVT.

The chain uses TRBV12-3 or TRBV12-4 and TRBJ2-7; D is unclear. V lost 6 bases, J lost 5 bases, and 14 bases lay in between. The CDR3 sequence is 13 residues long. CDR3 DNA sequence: TGTGCCAGCAGCCTTCAGACTCGGGACGAGCAGTACTTC. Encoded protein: CASSLQTRDEQYF.

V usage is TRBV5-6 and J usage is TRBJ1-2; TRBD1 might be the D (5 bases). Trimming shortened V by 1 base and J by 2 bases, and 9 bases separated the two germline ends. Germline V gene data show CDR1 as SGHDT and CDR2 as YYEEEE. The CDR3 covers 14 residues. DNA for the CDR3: TGTGCCAGCAGCTTGCCCAGGGAAAACTATGGCTACACCTTC. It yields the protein CASSLPRENYGYTF.

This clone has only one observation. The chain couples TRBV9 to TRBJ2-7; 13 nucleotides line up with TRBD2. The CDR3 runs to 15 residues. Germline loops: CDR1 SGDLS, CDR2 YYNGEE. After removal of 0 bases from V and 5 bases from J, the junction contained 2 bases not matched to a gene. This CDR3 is CASSVEGTSGDEQYF. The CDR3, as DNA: TGTGCCAGCAGCGTAGAAGGGACTAGCGGGGACGAGCAGTACTTC. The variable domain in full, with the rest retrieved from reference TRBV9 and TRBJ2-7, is DSGVTQTPKHLITATGQRVTLRCSPRSGDLSVYWYQQSLDQGLQFLIQYYNGEERAKGNILERFSAQQFPDLHSELNLSSLELGDSALYFCASSVEGTSGDEQYFGPGTRLTVT.

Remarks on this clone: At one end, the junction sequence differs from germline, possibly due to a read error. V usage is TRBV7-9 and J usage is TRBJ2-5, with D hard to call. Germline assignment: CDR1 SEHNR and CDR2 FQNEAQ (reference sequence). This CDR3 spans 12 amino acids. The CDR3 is CASSLVGSSLDF. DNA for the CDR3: TGTGCCAGCAGCTTAGTAGGTAGCTCCCTAGACTTC.

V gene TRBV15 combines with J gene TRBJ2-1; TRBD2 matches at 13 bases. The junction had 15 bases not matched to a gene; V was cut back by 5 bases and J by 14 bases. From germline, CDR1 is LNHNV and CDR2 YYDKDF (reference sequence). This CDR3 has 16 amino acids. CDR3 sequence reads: CATSSRTSGGALSEFF. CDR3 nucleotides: TGTGCCACCAGCTCCCGAACTAGCGGGGGGGCCTTATCTGAGTTCTTC. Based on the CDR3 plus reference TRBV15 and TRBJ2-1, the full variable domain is DAMVIQNPRYQVTQFGKPVTLSCSQTLNHNVMYWYQQKSSQAPKLLFHYYDKDFNNEADTPDNFQSRRPNTSFCFLDIRSPGLGDTAMYLCATSSRTSGGALSEFFGPGTRLTVL.

The CDR3 region is CASSFRAYEQYF. DNA of the CDR3: TGTGCCAGCAGTTTTCGAGCGTACGAGCAGTACTTC. The V gene is TRBV12-3 or TRBV12-4, the J gene TRBJ2-7; D ambiguous. Trimming removed 3 bases from V and 4 bases from J, with 7 bases in between. The CDR3 length is 12 residues.

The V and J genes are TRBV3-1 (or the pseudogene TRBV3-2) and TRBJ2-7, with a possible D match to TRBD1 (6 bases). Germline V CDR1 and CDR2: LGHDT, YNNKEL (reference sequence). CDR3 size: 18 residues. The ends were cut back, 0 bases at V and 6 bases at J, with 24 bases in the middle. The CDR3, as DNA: TGTGCCAGCAGCCAAGAAGGTTCGACAGGTGCTGGTGGGGCCGAGCAGTACTTC. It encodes CASSQEGSTGAGGAEQYF.

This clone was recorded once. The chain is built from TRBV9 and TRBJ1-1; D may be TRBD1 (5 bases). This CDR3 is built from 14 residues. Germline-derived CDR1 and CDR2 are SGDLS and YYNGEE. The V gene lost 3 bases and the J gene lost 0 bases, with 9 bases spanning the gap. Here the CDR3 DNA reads TGTGCCAGCAGCGAACAGGAGATGAACACTGAAGCTTTCTTT. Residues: CASSEQEMNTEAFF.

DNA of the CDR3: TGCGCCAGCAGCCACCGACAGGGGGCGTACGAGCAGTACTTC. This encodes CASSHRQGAYEQYF. The V gene is TRBV4-1, the J gene TRBJ2-7; 10 nucleotides match TRBD1. This CDR3 contains 14 residues. With V trimmed by 3 bases and J by 4 bases, 3 bases remained unmatched. Germline values: CDR1 MGHRA, CDR2 YSYEKL.

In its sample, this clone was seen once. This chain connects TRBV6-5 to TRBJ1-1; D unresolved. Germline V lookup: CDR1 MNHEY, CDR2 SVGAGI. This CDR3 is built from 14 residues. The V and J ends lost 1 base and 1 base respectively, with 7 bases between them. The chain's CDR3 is CASSYFRGNTEAFF. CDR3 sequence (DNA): TGTGCCAGCAGTTACTTTCGAGGGAACACTGAAGCTTTCTTT.

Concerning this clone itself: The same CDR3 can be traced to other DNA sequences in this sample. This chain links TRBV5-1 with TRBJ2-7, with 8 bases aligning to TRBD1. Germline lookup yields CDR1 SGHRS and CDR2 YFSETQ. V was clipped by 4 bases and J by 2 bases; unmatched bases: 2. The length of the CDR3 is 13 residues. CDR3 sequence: CASSPDRAYEQYF. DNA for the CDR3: TGCGCCAGCAGCCCGGACAGGGCCTACGAGCAGTACTTC.

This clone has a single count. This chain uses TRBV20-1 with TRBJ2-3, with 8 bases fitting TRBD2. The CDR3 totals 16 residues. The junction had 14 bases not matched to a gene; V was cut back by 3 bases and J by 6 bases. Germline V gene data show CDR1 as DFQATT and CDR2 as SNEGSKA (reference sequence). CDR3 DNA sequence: TGCAGTGCTAGTTTTTCGGCGAGCGGGGGATGGGATACGCAGTATTTT. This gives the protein CSASFSASGGWDTQYF.

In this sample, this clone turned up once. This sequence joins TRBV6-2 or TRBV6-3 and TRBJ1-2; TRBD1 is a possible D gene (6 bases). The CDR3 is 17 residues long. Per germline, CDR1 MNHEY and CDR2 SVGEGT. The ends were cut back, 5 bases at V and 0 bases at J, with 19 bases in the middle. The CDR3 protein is CASSPQRGLDANYGYTF. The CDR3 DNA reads TGTGCCAGCAGTCCCCAAAGGGGGTTAGACGCTAACTATGGCTACACCTTC.

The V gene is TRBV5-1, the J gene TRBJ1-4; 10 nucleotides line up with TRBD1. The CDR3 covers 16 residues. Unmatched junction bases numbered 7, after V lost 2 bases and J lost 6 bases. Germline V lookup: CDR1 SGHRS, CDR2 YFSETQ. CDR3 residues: CASSFGGTGEHEKLFF. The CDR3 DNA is TGCGCCAGCAGCTTTGGAGGGACAGGGGAACATGAAAAACTGTTTTTT.

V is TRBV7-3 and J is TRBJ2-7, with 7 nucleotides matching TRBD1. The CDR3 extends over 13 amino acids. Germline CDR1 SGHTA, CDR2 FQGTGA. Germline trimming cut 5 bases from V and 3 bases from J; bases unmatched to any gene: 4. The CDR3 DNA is TGTGCCAGCAGCCGGGACAGCAACTACGAGCAGTACTTC. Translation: CASSRDSNYEQYF.

The CDR3 DNA follows: TGTGCCAGTTCCGAGACTAGCGGGGGCAATGAGCAGTTCTTC. It specifies CASSETSGGNEQFF. The chain employs TRBV19 and TRBJ2-1, with 12 bases lining up with TRBD2. After removal of 8 bases from V and 6 bases from J, the junction contained 5 bases not matched to a gene. Germline lookup yields CDR1 LNHDA and CDR2 SQIVND (reference sequence). The CDR3 loop spans 14 amino acids. Full variable domain (rest looked up from reference TRBV19 and TRBJ2-1): DGGITQSPKYLFRKEGQNVTLSCEQNLNHDAMYWYRQDPGQGLRLIYYSQIVNDFQKGDIAEGYSVSREKKESFPLTVTSAQKNPTAFYLCASSETSGGNEQFFGPGTRLTVL.

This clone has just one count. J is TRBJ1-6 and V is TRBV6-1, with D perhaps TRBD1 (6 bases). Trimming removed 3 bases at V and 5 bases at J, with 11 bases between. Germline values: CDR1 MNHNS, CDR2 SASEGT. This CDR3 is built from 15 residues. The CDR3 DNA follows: TGTGCCAGCAGTGATTGGGGGCGCCATAATTCACCCCTCCACTTT. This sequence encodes CASSDWGRHNSPLHF.

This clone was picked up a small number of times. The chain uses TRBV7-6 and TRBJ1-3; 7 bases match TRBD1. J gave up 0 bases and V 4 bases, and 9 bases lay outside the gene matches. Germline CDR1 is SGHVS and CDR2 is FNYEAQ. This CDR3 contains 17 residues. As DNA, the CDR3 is TGTGCCAGCAGCTCCCCCCTTACAGGGGCCTCTGGAAACACCATATATTTT. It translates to CASSSPLTGASGNTIYF.

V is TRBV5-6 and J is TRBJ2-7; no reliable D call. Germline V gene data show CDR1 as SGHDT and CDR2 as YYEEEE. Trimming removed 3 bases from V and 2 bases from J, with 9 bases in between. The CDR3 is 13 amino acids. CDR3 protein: CASSSEVTYEQYF. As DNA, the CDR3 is TGTGCCAGCAGCTCCGAGGTCACCTACGAGCAGTACTTC.